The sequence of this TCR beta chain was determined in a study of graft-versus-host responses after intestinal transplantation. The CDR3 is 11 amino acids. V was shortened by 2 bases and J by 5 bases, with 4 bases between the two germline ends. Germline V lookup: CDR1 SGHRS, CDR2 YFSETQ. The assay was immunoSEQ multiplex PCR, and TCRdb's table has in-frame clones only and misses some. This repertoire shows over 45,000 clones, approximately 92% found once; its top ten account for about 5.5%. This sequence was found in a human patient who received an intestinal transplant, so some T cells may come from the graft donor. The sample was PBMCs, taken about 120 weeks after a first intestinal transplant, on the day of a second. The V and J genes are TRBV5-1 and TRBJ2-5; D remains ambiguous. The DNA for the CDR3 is TGCGCCAGCAGCTTATCGGAGACCCAGTACTTC. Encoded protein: CASSLSETQYF.